This TCR beta chain derives from a study of blood T cells in healthy people across ages. Overall study context: About one barcoded beta molecule per two T cells came from capture by template switching. Findings of the study overall: Strong correlation linked observed beta diversity and percent naive T cells.

On this clonotype itself: Its antigen remains unknown.

Looked up from germline, CDR1 is SGDLS and CDR2 is YYNGEE. Unmatched junction bases numbered 7, after V lost 4 bases and J lost 5 bases. There are 16 residues in the CDR3. A second PCR, run for 7 to 11 cycles, used a sample-barcoded 5' primer plus a J-beta primer mix. A single record per CDR3 protein comes from TCRdb applying MiXCR to the 5' RACE reads. The profile shows some 1.6 million distinct CDR3 sequences, roughly a third of them singletons. The sequence came from a woman aged 25 to 39 in good health. The sample taken for sequencing was blood. The chain carries TRBV9 and TRBJ2-2; 11 bases agree with TRBD2. Here the CDR3 DNA reads TGTGCCAGCAGCTTCTCTAGCGGGGGGAAAACCGGGGAGCTGTTTTTT. It yields the protein CASSFSSGGKTGELFF.